This T cell receptor beta chain was captured by sequencing in a study of shared clonotypes between healthy human individuals. This table comes from immunoSEQ multiplex PCR, and its TCRdb copy is limited to in-frame clones, with some not included. The sample consists of roughly 530,000 clones, 90% to 97% of them appearing once. The CDR3 has 19 amino acids. Germline loops: CDR1 SEHNR, CDR2 FQNEAQ (reference sequence). With 2 bases clipped from V and 2 bases from J, the junction kept 14 bases outside the gene matches. The sample comprised naive CD4+ T cells sorted from blood. The sample's subset: CD45RA+ positively selected. The rearrangement joins TRBV7-9 to TRBJ2-5; 10 nucleotides line up with TRBD2. This receptor was obtained from a woman aged 30 to 39 in good health. DNA of the CDR3: TGTGCCAGCAGCTTAACGCGAACAAGCGGGAGGGCGAGACAAGAGACCCAGTACTTC. Encoded protein: CASSLTRTSGRARQETQYF.